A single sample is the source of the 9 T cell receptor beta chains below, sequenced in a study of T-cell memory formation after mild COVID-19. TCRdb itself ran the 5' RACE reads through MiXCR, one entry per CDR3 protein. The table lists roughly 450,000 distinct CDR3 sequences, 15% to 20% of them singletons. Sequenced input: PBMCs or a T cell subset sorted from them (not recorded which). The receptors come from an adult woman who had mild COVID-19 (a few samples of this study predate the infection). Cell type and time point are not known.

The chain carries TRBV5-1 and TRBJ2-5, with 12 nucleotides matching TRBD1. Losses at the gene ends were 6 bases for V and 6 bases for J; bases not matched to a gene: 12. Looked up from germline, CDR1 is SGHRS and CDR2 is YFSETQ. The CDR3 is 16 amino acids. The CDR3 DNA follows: TGCGCCAGCACCGCCTCGGGGGACAGGGGGCCGAAGACCCAGTACTTC. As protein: CASTASGDRGPKTQYF.

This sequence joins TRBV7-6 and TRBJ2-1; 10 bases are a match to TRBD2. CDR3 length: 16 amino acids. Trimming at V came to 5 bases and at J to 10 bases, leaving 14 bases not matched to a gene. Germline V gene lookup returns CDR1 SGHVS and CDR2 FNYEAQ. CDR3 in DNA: TGTGCCAGCAGCACTCGTACTCGGGGGACTAGCGAGGAGCAGTTCTTC. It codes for CASSTRTRGTSEEQFF.

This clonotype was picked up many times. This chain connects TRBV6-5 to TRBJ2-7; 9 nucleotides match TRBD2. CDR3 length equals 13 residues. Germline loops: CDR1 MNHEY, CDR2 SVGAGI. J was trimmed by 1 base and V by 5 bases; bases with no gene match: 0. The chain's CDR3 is CASSSGRSYEQYF. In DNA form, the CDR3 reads TGTGCCAGCAGTAGCGGGAGGTCCTACGAGCAGTACTTC.

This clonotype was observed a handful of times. CDR3 sequence reads: CASSYSGDYEQYF. Written as DNA, the CDR3 is TGTGCCAGCAGTTACTCTGGGGACTACGAGCAGTACTTC. The V call is TRBV6-5, the J call TRBJ2-7; no definite D call. Germline lookup yields CDR1 MNHEY and CDR2 SVGAGI. Trimming stripped 0 bases from V and 3 bases from J, with 6 bases between. This CDR3 is built from 13 residues.

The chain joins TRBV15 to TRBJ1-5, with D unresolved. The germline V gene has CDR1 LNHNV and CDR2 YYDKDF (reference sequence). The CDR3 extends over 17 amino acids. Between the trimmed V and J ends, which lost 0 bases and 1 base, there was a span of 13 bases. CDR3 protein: CATSRDPPQTSNQPQHF. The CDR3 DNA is TGTGCCACCAGCAGAGATCCCCCACAGACAAGCAATCAGCCCCAGCATTTT.

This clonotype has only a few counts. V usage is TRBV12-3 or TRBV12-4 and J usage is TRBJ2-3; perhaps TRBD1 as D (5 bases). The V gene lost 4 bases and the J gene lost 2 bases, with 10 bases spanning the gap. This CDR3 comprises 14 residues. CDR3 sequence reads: CASSSRTYTDTQYF. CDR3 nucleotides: TGTGCCAGCAGTTCCCGGACATACACAGATACGCAGTATTTT.

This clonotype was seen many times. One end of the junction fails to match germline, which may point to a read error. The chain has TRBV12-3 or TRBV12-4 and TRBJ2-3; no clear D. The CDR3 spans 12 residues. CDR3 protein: CASSFRADTQYF. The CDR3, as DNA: TGTGCCAGTAGTTTTAGAGCCGATACGCAGTATTTT.

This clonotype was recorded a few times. This CDR3 reads CSAQASGTPNGELFF. In DNA, the CDR3 is TGCAGCGCTCAGGCTAGCGGGACTCCTAACGGGGAGCTGTTTTTT. V usage is TRBV29-1 and J usage is TRBJ2-2, with 9 bases matching TRBD2. The CDR3 has 15 amino acids. The V and J ends lost 7 bases and 7 bases, in that order; junction bases with no gene match: 13. The V gene's germline CDR1 is SQVTM and CDR2 ANQGSEA.

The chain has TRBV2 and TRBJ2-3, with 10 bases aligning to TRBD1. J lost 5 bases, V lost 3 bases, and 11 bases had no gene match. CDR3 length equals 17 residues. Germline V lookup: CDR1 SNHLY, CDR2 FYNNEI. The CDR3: CASSDSLGTGEKDTQYF. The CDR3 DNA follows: TGTGCCAGCAGTGATAGTCTAGGGACAGGGGAAAAAGATACGCAGTATTTT.